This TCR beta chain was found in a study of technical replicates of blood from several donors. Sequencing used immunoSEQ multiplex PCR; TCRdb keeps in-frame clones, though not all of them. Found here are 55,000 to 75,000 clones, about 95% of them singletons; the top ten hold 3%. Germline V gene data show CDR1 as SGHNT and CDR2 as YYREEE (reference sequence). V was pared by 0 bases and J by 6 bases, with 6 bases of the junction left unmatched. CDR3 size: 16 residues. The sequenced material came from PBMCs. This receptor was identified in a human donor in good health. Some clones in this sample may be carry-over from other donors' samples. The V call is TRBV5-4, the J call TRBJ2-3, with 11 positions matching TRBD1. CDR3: CASSLVPGQGGDTQYF. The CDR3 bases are TGTGCCAGCAGCTTGGTCCCGGGACAGGGGGGTGATACGCAGTATTTT.